This T cell receptor (beta chain) was documented in a study of T cell responses to AZD1222 COVID-19 vaccine. Findings and caveats of the study: Regions 160-218 and 743-854 held dominance among vaccine-associated CD4 TCRs, which spanned spike.

Profiled with immunoSEQ multiplex PCR; TCRdb holds only in-frame clones, not every one. The table includes approximately 150,000 clones, around 91% detected once. Analysis merged second doses at about 4 or about 12 weeks. With regard to this clone: What it recognizes is unknown.

Germline values: CDR1 LNHDA, CDR2 SQIVND (reference sequence). Trimming removed 4 bases at V and 7 bases at J, with 6 bases between. This CDR3 is built from 11 residues. This receptor was taken from an adult who received the AZD1222 COVID-19 vaccine. This material consisted of peripheral blood, taken 28 days after the second AZD1222 dose. This chain joins TRBV19 and TRBJ2-3; D is undetermined. The CDR3 DNA sequence: TGTGCCAGTAGTACAGCCTATACGCAGTATTTT. Residues: CASSTAYTQYF.